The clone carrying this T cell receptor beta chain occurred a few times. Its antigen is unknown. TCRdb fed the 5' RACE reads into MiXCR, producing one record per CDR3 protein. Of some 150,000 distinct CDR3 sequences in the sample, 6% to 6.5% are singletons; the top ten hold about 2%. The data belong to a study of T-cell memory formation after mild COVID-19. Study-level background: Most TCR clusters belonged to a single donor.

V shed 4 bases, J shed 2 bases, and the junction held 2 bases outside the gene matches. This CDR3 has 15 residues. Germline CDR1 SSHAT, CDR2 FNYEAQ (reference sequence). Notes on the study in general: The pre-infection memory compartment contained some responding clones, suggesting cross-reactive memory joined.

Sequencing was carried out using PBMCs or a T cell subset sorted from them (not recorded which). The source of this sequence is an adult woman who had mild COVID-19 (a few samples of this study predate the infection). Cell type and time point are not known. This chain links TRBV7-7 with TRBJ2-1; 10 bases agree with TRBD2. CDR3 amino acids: CASSSSGGPYNEQFF. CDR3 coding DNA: TGTGCCAGCAGCTCTAGCGGGGGCCCCTACAATGAGCAGTTCTTC.